These 25 T cell receptor beta chains originate from one sample sequenced in a study of blood T cell repertoires in COVID-19. The repertoire was sequenced with immunoSEQ multiplex PCR; TCRdb's copy has only in-frame clones and lacks some. Of approximately 200,000 clones listed, about 84% are singletons. Material for sequencing was peripheral blood. Source of these receptors: a woman in her twenties or thirties with acute or convalescent COVID-19.

The rearrangement links TRBV7-9 to TRBJ1-2; the D gene is possibly TRBD1 (5 bases). V was trimmed by 5 bases and J by 6 bases, leaving 19 bases between them. The CDR3 consists of 15 residues. The germline V gene encodes CDR1 SEHNR and CDR2 FQNEAQ (reference sequence). The CDR3 region is CASSARVQVNDGYTF. The CDR3 coding sequence is TGTGCCAGCAGCGCACGAGTACAGGTCAACGATGGCTACACCTTC.

The chain joins TRBV28 to TRBJ1-5; 10 bases agree with TRBD1. The trim removed 1 base at V and 2 bases at J, leaving 2 bases unmatched. Germline CDR1 is MDHEN and CDR2 is SYDVKM. The CDR3 sequence is 16 residues long. The CDR3 region has the DNA TGTGCCAGCAGTTTATATGGGACAGGGGGCAATCAGCCCCAGCATTTT. As protein: CASSLYGTGGNQPQHF.

A note on this clone: Without the conserved terminal phenylalanine or tryptophan, this CDR3 likely stems from a read error. The DNA is left out, because the CDR3 cannot be placed on it with certainty; the CDR3 is given as TCRdb lists it. The CDR3 loop reads CASSFGAESYV. The rearrangement links TRBV12-3 or TRBV12-4 to TRBJ1-3; TRBD1 is taken as the D call from the table, unchecked against the DNA. The length of the CDR3 is 11 amino acids, counting both ends.

V gene TRBV6-2 or TRBV6-3 combines with J gene TRBJ1-2, with 11 nucleotides matching TRBD1. With V trimmed by 4 bases and J by 5 bases, 6 bases remained unmatched. Germline assignment: CDR1 MNHEY and CDR2 SVGEGT. The CDR3 extends over 15 amino acids. The CDR3 DNA reads TGTGCCAGCAGTTCACCGGGACAGGGGGAATATGGCTACACCTTC. Translating gives CASSSPGQGEYGYTF.

This sequence joins TRBV7-3 and TRBJ2-3; TRBD2 matches 10 bases. Trimming took 1 base from V and 6 from J; bases not matched to a gene: 4. This CDR3 has 15 amino acids. Germline CDR1 is SGHTA and CDR2 is FQGTGA. The CDR3 spells CASSLRAGGPDTQYF. CDR3 nucleotides: TGTGCCAGCAGCTTAAGAGCGGGGGGGCCGGATACGCAGTATTTT.

The chain is built from TRBV27 and TRBJ2-4, with 12 bases that match TRBD2. The CDR3 length is 18 residues. Looked up from germline, CDR1 is MNHEY and CDR2 is SMNVEV (reference sequence). The trim removed 2 bases at V and 4 bases at J, leaving 9 bases unmatched. CDR3 nucleotide sequence: TGTGCCAGCAGTTTACTAGCGGGAGGGCCCGCAAAGAAAAACATTCAGTACTTC. Protein product: CASSLLAGGPAKKNIQYF.

J is TRBJ2-1 and V is TRBV5-1; no reliable D call. Germline CDR1 SGHRS, CDR2 YFSETQ. This CDR3 is built from 14 residues. V dropped 4 bases and J dropped 0 bases, with 8 bases sitting between them. CDR3 region: CASSPESSYNEQFF. The CDR3 nucleotides read TGCGCCAGCAGCCCGGAGAGCTCCTACAATGAGCAGTTCTTC.

This clone is a singleton in its sample. The rearrangement links TRBV15 to TRBJ1-2, with 8 positions matching TRBD1. V lost 5 bases to trimming and J lost 9 bases; unmatched junction nucleotides: 11. The CDR3 has 14 amino acids. Germline V gene data show CDR1 as LNHNV and CDR2 as YYDKDF (reference sequence). Here the CDR3 DNA reads TGTGCCACCAGCGAGAACGGACAGGGCAGACGCTACACCTTC. Its protein is CATSENGQGRRYTF.

This clone was seen many times. The DNA for the CDR3 is TGCAGCGTTGTGGGGCAGGGCGGTGAGCAGTTCTTC. Its protein is CSVVGQGGEQFF. V gene TRBV29-1 combines with J gene TRBJ2-1, with D tentatively TRBD1 (5 bases). The CDR3 covers 12 residues. Germline-derived CDR1 and CDR2 are SQVTM and ANQGSEA. V shed 4 bases and J shed 9 bases, with 13 bases lying between them.

This chain links TRBV7-8 with TRBJ2-6; the D is unclear. CDR1 is SGHVS and CDR2 is FQNEAQ in the germline V gene. Trimming shortened V by 1 base and J by 0 bases, and 10 bases separated the two germline ends. The CDR3 runs to 17 residues. The CDR3 DNA reads as TGTGCCAGCAGCTTAGGTCCGTCCCGCTCTGGGGCCAACGTCCTGACTTTC. Its protein is CASSLGPSRSGANVLTF.

The rearrangement joins TRBV28 to TRBJ1-5; TRBD1 agrees at 7 bases. Germline CDR1 is MDHEN and CDR2 is SYDVKM. The trim removed 5 bases at V and 5 bases at J, leaving 6 bases unmatched. CDR3 size: 14 residues. The CDR3: CASSVTQGYQPQHF. The CDR3 DNA is TGTGCCAGCAGTGTGACACAGGGGTATCAGCCCCAGCATTTT. Variable domain in full (rest from reference TRBV28 and TRBJ1-5): DVKVTQSSRYLVKRTGEKVFLECVQDMDHENMFWYRQDPGLGLRLIYFSYDVKMKEKGDIPEGYSVSREKKERFSLILESASTNQTSMYLCASSVTQGYQPQHFGDGTRLSIL.

This chain uses TRBV7-9 with TRBJ1-2, with 9 bases aligning to TRBD1. Germline CDR1 and CDR2: SEHNR and FQNEAQ (reference sequence). Unmatched junction bases numbered 5, after V lost 5 bases and J lost 4 bases. The CDR3 contains 14 residues. The CDR3 reads CASSREDRGYGYTF. For the CDR3, the DNA is TGTGCCAGCAGCAGGGAGGACAGGGGCTATGGCTACACCTTC.

The chain recombines TRBV18 with TRBJ2-4; 7 bases are a match to TRBD1. V shed 3 bases, J shed 0 bases, and the junction held 2 bases outside the gene matches. Germline CDR1 reads KGHSH; CDR2 reads LQKENI. The CDR3 totals 15 residues. The CDR3 bases are TGTGCCAGCTCACCCTACAGGGGAGCCAAAAACATTCAGTACTTC. Protein: CASSPYRGAKNIQYF.

The chain has TRBV9 and TRBJ2-1; TRBD1 matches at 7 bases. Germline values: CDR1 SGDLS, CDR2 YYNGEE. The V gene end was trimmed by 2 bases and the J gene end by 4 bases; junction bases not matched to a gene: 6. CDR3 length equals 15 residues. CDR3 protein: CASSVSRDSYNEQFF. For the CDR3, the DNA is TGTGCCAGCAGCGTCAGTCGGGACAGTTACAATGAGCAGTTCTTC.

The chain is built from TRBV24-1 and TRBJ1-5, with 7 positions matching TRBD1. CDR3 size: 13 residues. CDR1 is KGHDR and CDR2 is SFDVKD in the germline V gene. The trim removed 9 bases at V and 4 bases at J, leaving 5 bases unmatched. CDR3 sequence reads: CATEGTANQPQHF. In nucleotides, the CDR3 is TGTGCCACCGAGGGGACAGCGAATCAGCCCCAGCATTTT.

The chain carries TRBV13 and TRBJ2-5; 8 bases align to TRBD1. The V gene's germline CDR1 is PRHDT and CDR2 FYEKMQ (reference sequence). V trimming: 0 bases; J trimming: 5 bases; junction bases outside the gene matches: 14. The CDR3 totals 18 residues. The CDR3 DNA is TGTGCCAGCAGCTTAGGGGGGATTGGACAGGGAGGAGTGGAGACCCAGTACTTC. It specifies CASSLGGIGQGGVETQYF. Full variable domain (remainder filled in from reference TRBV13 and TRBJ2-5): AAGVIQSPRHLIKEKRETATLKCYPIPRHDTVYWYQQGPGQDPQFLISFYEKMQSDKGSIPDRFSAQQFSDYHSELNMSSLELGDSALYFCASSLGGIGQGGVETQYFGPGTRLLVL.

The rearrangement uses TRBV27 and TRBJ2-7, with 8 bases fitting TRBD2. Germline V gives CDR1 MNHEY, CDR2 SMNVEV (reference sequence). The CDR3 is 13 amino acids. Trimming removed 5 bases from V and 4 bases from J; junction bases left unmatched: 4. CDR3 loop: CASSRGGRYEQYF. CDR3 in DNA: TGTGCCAGCAGTCGCGGGGGGAGGTACGAGCAGTACTTC.

The chain links TRBV28 to TRBJ2-7; 10 bases map to TRBD2. V gave up 2 bases and J gave up 5 bases; unmatched junction bases: 12. Germline V gene lookup returns CDR1 MDHEN and CDR2 SYDVKM. The CDR3 length is 17 residues. CDR3 amino acids: CASSLASGRAYLDEQYF. The CDR3 DNA reads as TGTGCCAGCAGTTTAGCCAGCGGGAGGGCTTATCTTGACGAGCAGTACTTC.

The chain combines TRBV19 with TRBJ2-2; the D is unclear. This CDR3 spans 14 amino acids. Trimming left V 5 bases short and J 0 bases short, with 7 bases between. The germline gives CDR1 LNHDA, CDR2 SQIVND (reference sequence). CDR3 sequence reads: CASSLPANTGELFF. CDR3 nucleotide sequence: TGTGCCAGTAGTCTTCCAGCGAACACCGGGGAGCTGTTTTTT.

This chain links TRBV19 with TRBJ1-4; the D gene is possibly TRBD1 (5 bases). The V gene lost 5 bases and the J gene lost 5 bases, with 15 bases spanning the gap. This CDR3 is built from 15 residues. Germline V CDR1 and CDR2: LNHDA, SQIVND (reference sequence). CDR3 loop: CASSAQGGLNEKLFF. CDR3 bases: TGTGCCAGTAGTGCCCAGGGTGGGCTCAATGAAAAACTGTTTTTT. The full variable domain, rest sourced from reference TRBV19 and TRBJ1-4, is DGGITQSPKYLFRKEGQNVTLSCEQNLNHDAMYWYRQDPGQGLRLIYYSQIVNDFQKGDIAEGYSVSREKKESFPLTVTSAQKNPTAFYLCASSAQGGLNEKLFFGSGTQLSVL.

The V gene is TRBV3-1 (or the pseudogene TRBV3-2), the J gene TRBJ2-7, with D possibly TRBD2 on 5 matching bases. Per the germline V gene, CDR1 is LGHDT and CDR2 is YNNKEL (reference sequence). Trimming shortened V by 0 bases and J by 0 bases, and 9 bases separated the two germline ends. The CDR3 loop spans 15 amino acids. The CDR3 DNA reads TGTGCCAGCAGCCAAGAAGGGAGAAGCTCCTACGAGCAGTACTTC. Its translation is CASSQEGRSSYEQYF.

In DNA form, the CDR3 reads TGTGCCAGCAGCCAAAAGACAACCATCACCGGGACTAGCGGGAAAGATGAGCAGTTCTTC. Its protein is CASSQKTTITGTSGKDEQFF. The V and J genes are TRBV28 and TRBJ2-1; TRBD2 matches at 13 bases. The CDR3 spans 20 residues. In germline, CDR1 is MDHEN, CDR2 SYDVKM. The J segment lost 8 bases and the V segment lost 6 bases, leaving 22 bases of the junction unmatched.

This clone was detected a few times. Within the sample, other DNA sequences also encode this same CDR3. CDR3 loop: CASSLIATNEKLFF. The CDR3 DNA sequence: TGTGCCAGCAGCTTAATCGCAACTAATGAAAAACTGTTTTTT. The chain joins TRBV5-6 to TRBJ1-4; D remains ambiguous. Germline CDR1 reads SGHDT; CDR2 reads YYEEEE. The CDR3 runs to 14 residues. The V and J ends lost 2 bases and 0 bases respectively, with 5 bases between them.

V is TRBV29-1 and J is TRBJ2-1; TRBD1 might be the D (6 bases). The CDR3 is 14 residues long. CDR1 is SQVTM and CDR2 is ANQGSEA in the germline V gene. Trimming took off 4 bases at V and 6 bases at J, with 16 bases between the two ends. Here the CDR3 DNA reads TGCAGCGTTGTCCGAGGGGGATCGGTCAATGAGCAGTTCTTC. Translating it yields CSVVRGGSVNEQFF.

The chain is built from TRBV30 and TRBJ1-2, with D possibly matching TRBD1 (6 bases). The germline CDR1 and CDR2 sequences are GTSNPN and SVGIG (reference sequence). There are 12 residues in the CDR3. Written as DNA, the CDR3 is TGTGGCTTACAGACAGGTAGCTATGGCTACACCTTC. Amino acid sequence: CGLQTGSYGYTF.